A single sample is the source of the 19 T cell receptor beta chains below, sequenced in a study of cytomegalovirus exposure and HLA in healthy donors. The PCR employed 60 Vbeta primers together with 13 Jbeta primers. Some clones are missing from TCRdb's copy, which holds only in-frame ones; the method was immunoSEQ multiplex PCR. This listing includes about 200,000 clones. The source material was PBMCs. The receptors were gathered from a man aged 25-45 years in good health and CMV-seronegative.

The chain links TRBV19 to TRBJ2-3; 8 bases fit TRBD1. This CDR3 spans 14 amino acids. Looked up from germline, CDR1 is LNHDA and CDR2 is SQIVND (reference sequence). V lost 10 bases to trimming and J lost 1 base; unmatched junction nucleotides: 7. The CDR3 region has the DNA TGTGCCACCCGGACAGGGCCCGGCACAGATACGCAGTATTTT. Encoded protein: CATRTGPGTDTQYF. Based on the CDR3 plus reference TRBV19 and TRBJ2-3, the full variable domain is DGGITQSPKYLFRKEGQNVTLSCEQNLNHDAMYWYRQDPGQGLRLIYYSQIVNDFQKGDIAEGYSVSREKKESFPLTVTSAQKNPTAFYLCATRTGPGTDTQYFGPGTRLTVL.

V and J are TRBV5-1 and TRBJ1-5, with TRBD1 matching 9 bases. V gave up 0 bases and J gave up 2 bases; unmatched junction bases: 12. CDR1 is SGHRS and CDR2 is YFSETQ in the germline V gene. The CDR3 is made up of 19 amino acids. The DNA for the CDR3 is TGCGCCAGCAGCTTGGGGACGGACAGGGGAGGTTTAGGCAATCAGCCCCAGCATTTT. This encodes CASSLGTDRGGLGNQPQHF.

Concerning this clone itself: Other DNA sequences in this specimen translate into the identical CDR3. V gene TRBV6-1 combines with J gene TRBJ1-1; D is unclear. V was shortened by 4 bases and J by 5 bases, with 14 bases between the two germline ends. Per germline, CDR1 MNHNS and CDR2 SASEGT. This CDR3 comprises 14 residues. The CDR3 reads CASSALGWTTEAFF. DNA for the CDR3: TGTGCCAGCAGTGCCTTAGGGTGGACTACTGAAGCTTTCTTT.

CDR3 sequence (DNA): TGTGCCAGCAGCTCCGGACAGGGGGTTTTGGATACGCAGTATTTT. Translation: CASSSGQGVLDTQYF. The V and J genes are TRBV7-9 and TRBJ2-3, with 10 bases identical to TRBD1. This CDR3 contains 15 residues. The germline V gene encodes CDR1 SEHNR and CDR2 FQNEAQ (reference sequence). V shed 4 bases and J 6 bases; nucleotides not matched to a gene: 7.

V is TRBV19 and J is TRBJ1-5; D is undetermined. V lost 6 bases and J 1 base, leaving 13 bases between the germline ends. Looked up from germline, CDR1 is LNHDA and CDR2 is SQIVND (reference sequence). The CDR3 spans 15 residues. CDR3 region: CASSSSTRSNQPQHF. CDR3 nucleotides: TGTGCCAGTAGCTCTTCGACAAGAAGCAATCAGCCCCAGCATTTT.

The chain has TRBV5-1 and TRBJ2-1; 7 bases agree with TRBD1. This CDR3 spans 18 amino acids. The germline V gene has CDR1 SGHRS and CDR2 YFSETQ. The J segment lost 6 bases and the V segment lost 0 bases, leaving 15 bases of the junction unmatched. As DNA, the CDR3 is TGCGCCAGCAGCTTGGGACAGGGTTTTCTTTACCGATCCAATGAGCAGTTCTTC. It is translated as CASSLGQGFLYRSNEQFF.

The chain employs TRBV10-1 and TRBJ1-2, with D possibly being TRBD1 (6 bases). The V end lost 4 bases, the J end lost 6 bases, and 15 bases lay between the germline ends. The CDR3 runs 14 residues. Germline-derived CDR1 and CDR2 are WNHNN and SYGVQD (reference sequence). The chain's CDR3 is CASSGTANPHGYTF. For the CDR3, the DNA is TGCGCCAGCAGTGGGACAGCTAACCCCCATGGCTACACCTTC.

This chain connects TRBV7-6 to TRBJ1-2; the match to TRBD1 covers 11 bases. The ends lost 2 bases at V and 7 bases at J; junction bases unmatched: 15. Germline V CDR1 and CDR2: SGHVS, FNYEAQ. This CDR3 contains 18 residues. The DNA of the CDR3 is TGTGCCAGCAGCTTAACGGGACAGGGGGTCTTTATGGCTGCTGGCTACACCTTC. It is translated as CASSLTGQGVFMAAGYTF. Looking up the rest from reference TRBV7-6 and TRBJ1-2 gives the full variable domain: GAGVSQSPRYKVTKRGQDVALRCDPISGHVSLYWYRQALGQGPEFLTYFNYEAQQDKSGLPNDRFSAERPEGSISTLTIQRTEQRDSAMYRCASSLTGQGVFMAAGYTFGSGTRLTVV.

CDR3 bases: TGTGCCTGGACCTCGACAGTCTCTGGAAACACCATATATTTT. Its translation is CAWTSTVSGNTIYF. The J gene is TRBJ1-3, the V gene TRBV30; tentatively, D is TRBD1 (5 bases). V was cut by 4 bases and J by 0 bases, with 10 bases left in between. The germline CDR1 and CDR2 sequences are GTSNPN and SVGIG (reference sequence). The CDR3 runs to 14 residues.

The rearrangement joins TRBV19 to TRBJ2-7; TRBD2 agrees at 7 bases. Germline V gene sequence: CDR1 LNHDA, CDR2 SQIVND (reference sequence). V shed 4 bases and J 6 bases; nucleotides not matched to a gene: 12. The CDR3 extends over 15 amino acids. The CDR3 region has the DNA TGTGCCAGTAGTAAAGGAGGACTAGGTTTTTTCGAGCAGTACTTC. This gives the protein CASSKGGLGFFEQYF.

The chain employs TRBV6-5 and TRBJ2-5; a possible D gene is TRBD1 (6 bases). The germline CDR1 and CDR2 sequences are MNHEY and SVGAGI. The V gene lost 5 bases and the J gene lost 7 bases, with 20 bases spanning the gap. CDR3 size: 15 residues. Here the CDR3 reads CASSTPGQGWGTQYF. The DNA for the CDR3 is TGTGCCAGCAGTACCCCCGGCCAGGGGTGGGGGACCCAGTACTTC.

The chain recombines TRBV30 with TRBJ2-1; D might be TRBD1 (6 bases). CDR3 length: 15 residues. Germline V CDR1 and CDR2: GTSNPN, SVGIG (reference sequence). Trimming shortened V by 3 bases and J by 0 bases, and 12 bases separated the two germline ends. The CDR3 reads CAWSSSGVSYNEQFF. CDR3 DNA sequence: TGTGCCTGGAGCAGTTCAGGGGTCTCCTACAATGAGCAGTTCTTC.

The gene calls are TRBV18 and TRBJ2-6; D might be TRBD1 (7 bases). Germline CDR1 reads KGHSH; CDR2 reads LQKENI. The CDR3 extends over 17 amino acids. Trimming cost V 3 bases and J 0 bases, with 12 bases left between them. This CDR3 is CASSPNRGGSGANVLTF. The CDR3 bases are TGTGCCAGCTCACCCAACAGGGGAGGCTCTGGGGCCAACGTCCTGACTTTC.

This chain links TRBV18 with TRBJ2-2; TRBD2 matches at 7 bases. The length of the CDR3 is 18 residues. CDR1 is KGHSH, CDR2 LQKENI, per germline. J lost 6 bases, V lost 1 base, and 14 bases had no gene match. The CDR3, as DNA: TGTGCCAGCTCACCACGAATGGGCGGGAGAGGAGGAGCCGGGGAGCTGTTTTTT. Protein product: CASSPRMGGRGGAGELFF.

The chain has TRBV6-5 and TRBJ1-1; TRBD1 matches 9 bases. The CDR3 has 15 residues. Germline values: CDR1 MNHEY, CDR2 SVGAGI. The ends lost 5 bases at V and 0 bases at J; junction bases unmatched: 4. The CDR3 DNA follows: TGTGCCAGCAGTAAAGGACAGGGGATGAACACTGAAGCTTTCTTT. It codes for CASSKGQGMNTEAFF.

The chain links TRBV5-1 to TRBJ2-1, with 9 bases lining up with TRBD2. With 1 base clipped from V and 0 bases from J, the junction kept 8 bases outside the gene matches. Germline CDR1 reads SGHRS; CDR2 reads YFSETQ. The CDR3 is 18 amino acids. Here the CDR3 DNA reads TGCGCCAGCAGCTTGCGAAGCGGGGGGCCGAGCTCCTACAATGAGCAGTTCTTC. It encodes CASSLRSGGPSSYNEQFF.

The chain links TRBV5-1 to TRBJ1-4; D uncertain. Per the germline V gene, CDR1 is SGHRS and CDR2 is YFSETQ. Trimming stripped 0 bases from V and 12 bases from J, with 15 bases between. This CDR3 has 14 residues. CDR3 in DNA: TGCGCCAGCAGCTTGGACACAGCCCAAAATCAACTGTTTTTT. It is translated as CASSLDTAQNQLFF.

This rearrangement joins TRBV19 to TRBJ2-1; TRBD2 matches 12 bases. The CDR3 extends over 16 amino acids. The V gene end was trimmed by 6 bases and the J gene end by 4 bases; junction bases not matched to a gene: 7. CDR1 and CDR2 (germline): LNHDA, SQIVND (reference sequence). CDR3 sequence (DNA): TGTGCCAGTAGGTCGACTAGCGGGAGTAGGTACAATGAGCAGTTCTTC. Translated: CASRSTSGSRYNEQFF.

V is TRBV29-1 and J is TRBJ1-6; 8 positions agree with TRBD1. Germline V gives CDR1 SQVTM, CDR2 ANQGSEA. This CDR3 comprises 13 residues. The ends lost 4 bases at V and 9 bases at J; junction bases unmatched: 5. As DNA, the CDR3 is TGCAGCGTTGGGACAGGGAGTGGTTCACCCCTCCACTTT. This translates into CSVGTGSGSPLHF.